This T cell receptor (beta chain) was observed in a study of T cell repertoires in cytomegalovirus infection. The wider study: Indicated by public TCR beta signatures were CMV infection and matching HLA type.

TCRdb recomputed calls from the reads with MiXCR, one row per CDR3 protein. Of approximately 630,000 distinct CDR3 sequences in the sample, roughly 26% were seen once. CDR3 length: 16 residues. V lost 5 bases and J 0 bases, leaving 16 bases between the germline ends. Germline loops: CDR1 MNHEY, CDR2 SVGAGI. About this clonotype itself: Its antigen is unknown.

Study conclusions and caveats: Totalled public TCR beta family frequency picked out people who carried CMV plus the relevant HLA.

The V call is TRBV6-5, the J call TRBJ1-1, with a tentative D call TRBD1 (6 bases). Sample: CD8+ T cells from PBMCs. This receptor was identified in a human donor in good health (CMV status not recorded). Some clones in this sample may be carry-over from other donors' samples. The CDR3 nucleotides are TGTGCCAGCAGTCCGCGGGGGGGGCTCATGAACACTGAAGCTTTCTTT. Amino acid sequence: CASSPRGGLMNTEAFF.